This T cell receptor (beta chain) derives from a study of B cell selection in AIRE deficiency. Study-wide results and caveats: Shared Treg sequences were biased toward short CDR3s with few non-templated nucleotide insertions. Patient Tconv cells held about 28% of Treg sequences shared by healthy donors.

V gave up 0 bases and J gave up 7 bases; unmatched junction bases: 11. Germline CDR1 reads KGHSY; CDR2 reads FQNENV. The CDR3 sequence is 16 residues long. Sequencing was performed with immunoSEQ multiplex PCR; in TCRdb, only in-frame clones are kept and a portion is missing. The table shows some 24,000 clones, with approximately 96% occurring only once. Sorting defined conventional CD4 T cells as CD4+CD127+. Controls came from healthy donors unrelated to patients. This clone came up once. Its antigen is currently unknown. This clonotype originated in a human donor in good health. The rearrangement uses TRBV16 and TRBJ1-2; the match to TRBD1 covers 7 bases. Sequencing was performed on CD4+CD127+ conventional T cells sorted from PBMCs. The CDR3, as DNA: TGTGCCAGCAGCCAATCTTACGAAAGGGGGCGATTTGGCTACACCTTC. Amino acids: CASSQSYERGRFGYTF. Filled out from reference TRBV16 and TRBJ1-2, the complete variable domain reads GEEVAQTPKHLVRGEGQKAKLYCAPIKGHSYVFWYQQVLKNEFKFLISFQNENVFDETGMPKERFSAKCLPNSPCSLEIQATKLEDSAVYFCASSQSYERGRFGYTFGSGTRLTVV.